This record looks at one T cell receptor beta chain sequence and its context. This specimen comes from a study of identical twins. Using its own MiXCR run on the 5' RACE reads, TCRdb lists one record per CDR3 protein. The sample has 510,000 or so distinct CDR3 sequences; approximately 14% are singletons. This sample was shared with a second study, whose subject was yellow fever vaccine responses in identical twins.

Specimen: CD4+ T cells sorted from blood. This receptor was taken from a woman younger than 30 in good health.

CDR3 DNA sequence: TGCGCCAGCAGCTTGGAGACAGGGGCCGGGACTGAAGCTTTCTTT. Its translation is CASSLETGAGTEAFF. The chain has TRBV5-1 and TRBJ1-1; 8 bases are a match to TRBD1. The J segment lost 5 bases and the V segment lost 0 bases, leaving 6 bases of the junction unmatched. CDR1 and CDR2 from the germline V gene are SGHRS and YFSETQ. This CDR3 contains 15 residues.